The clone carrying this TCR beta chain showed up just a few times. Its matching antigen is unknown. The data were obtained in a study of T-cell memory formation after mild COVID-19. Study-level background: In these data, TCR clusters were largely donor specific. The study, taken as a whole, reports: Some clones that responded were present in memory (sampled pre-infection), which suggests cross-reactive memory joined. CD8+ contracting clones occupied EMRA, while CD4+ ones occupied mainly CM and EM. Confirmation was lacking for SARS-CoV-2 specificity of second-wave clones that peaked on day 37.

TCRdb re-called the 5' RACE reads with MiXCR, one entry per CDR3 protein. The table has hundreds of thousands of distinct CDR3 sequences, approximately 15% seen once. The CDR3 is made up of 16 amino acids. Germline V gene sequence: CDR1 SNHLY, CDR2 FYNNEI. V was pared by 7 bases and J by 2 bases, with 17 bases between. The chain employs TRBV2 and TRBJ2-2, with a weak D call TRBD2 (6 bases). This receptor was obtained from a man aged 18 to 29 who had mild COVID-19 (a few samples of this study predate the infection). Cell type and time point are not known. Specimen: PBMCs or a T cell subset sorted from them (not recorded which). The CDR3 spells CASTPSGGVNTGELFF. The CDR3 DNA is TGTGCCAGCACTCCGAGCGGCGGGGTTAACACCGGGGAGCTGTTTTTT.